This record covers a single T cell receptor beta chain. What it recognizes is unknown. The sample belongs to a study of T cell repertoires in cytomegalovirus infection. TCRdb re-analysed the reads in MiXCR, keeping a single row per CDR3 protein. The sample lists about half a million distinct CDR3 sequences, 30% to 40% occurring once. The sequencing here drew on cultured PBMCs, taken from culture after CMV antigen stimulation. This clonotype originated in a human donor in good health (CMV status not recorded). Some clones in this sample may be carry-over from other donors' samples.

The CDR3 region is CAWSVPRTGLVGSPLHF. Written as DNA, the CDR3 is TGTGCCTGGAGTGTACCGAGGACAGGCTTAGTCGGTTCACCCCTCCACTTT. This rearrangement joins TRBV30 to TRBJ1-6, with 7 nucleotides matching TRBD1. The CDR3 totals 17 residues. Germline V gene lookup returns CDR1 GTSNPN and CDR2 SVGIG (reference sequence). Trimming at V came to 0 bases and at J to 9 bases, leaving 14 bases not matched to a gene.